This TCR beta chain comes out of a study of shared clonotypes between healthy human individuals. Background on the study: Donors, aged 18 to 49, were a couple of women and three men. Donors had three CD4 naive, three CD4 memory, two CD8 naive and one CD8 memory plate apiece. General observations from the study: Compared with clonotypes that all four donors shared, non-shared clonotypes had lower generation probabilities.

This clone showed up just once. What it binds is unknown. A deep-level run was used for the assay. The method was immunoSEQ multiplex PCR; TCRdb's version includes in-frame clones alone and lacks a portion of them. The table has 800,000 or so clones, roughly 96% seen once. The naive CD8 subset, CD45RO-negative cells positively selected for CCR7, excluded terminally differentiated effector memory CD45RA+ cells. Germline CDR1 reads SGHTA; CDR2 reads FQGNSA. The length of the CDR3 is 14 residues. V gave up 7 bases and J gave up 5 bases; unmatched junction bases: 6. The genes are TRBV7-2 and TRBJ2-2; 8 bases are shared with TRBD2. Sample: naive CD8+ T cells sorted from blood. This TCR was sampled from a man aged 25-45 years in good health. CDR3 in amino acids: CASTAQRGTGELFF. The CDR3 DNA sequence: TGTGCCAGCACCGCCCAGCGGGGGACCGGGGAGCTGTTTTTT.